The 5 T cell receptor beta chains reported below all come from one sample, sequenced in a study of regulatory T cells in long-lasting Graves disease. CDR3-region Arm-PCR and iRepertoire HTBI primers produced the TCR beta libraries. TCRdb reanalysed the multiplex PCR reads using MiXCR and keeps one entry per CDR3 protein. The sample holds about 530,000 distinct CDR3 sequences; 15% to 20% are singletons and the top ten take approximately 25%. Specified time point: newly diagnosed GD, antithyroid drugs for less than 3 months. Following extraction of RNA from PBMCs, that RNA was used to make the TCR library. These data are also associated with another study on T cells in Graves' hyperthyroidism and ophthalmopathy.

The source material was peripheral blood mononuclear cells (PBMCs), sampled at new diagnosis, from a patient treated with antithyroid drugs. The receptor source for this set is a woman aged 40 to 65 with Graves disease.

At least ten counts were recorded for this clonotype. The V and J genes are TRBV7-9 and TRBJ2-1; 7 positions agree with TRBD1. J lost 8 bases, V lost 4 bases, and 11 bases had no gene match. The germline V gene encodes CDR1 SEHNR and CDR2 FQNEAQ (reference sequence). This CDR3 region has 15 residues. The CDR3 bases are TGTGCCAGCAGCTCCACCCCGGGACAGACAGATGAGCAGTTCTTC. Its protein product is CASSSTPGQTDEQFF.

This clonotype occurred many times. The chain joins TRBV2 to TRBJ1-2, with 7 bases that match TRBD1. The CDR3 is 14 residues long. V lost 3 bases and J lost 4; bases outside the gene matches: 5. CDR1 is SNHLY and CDR2 is FYNNEI in the germline V gene. CDR3 in DNA: TGTGCCAGCAGTGAGTCGACAGGGTCCTATGGCTACACCTTC. It specifies CASSESTGSYGYTF. The whole variable domain, filled in from reference TRBV2 and TRBJ1-2, reads EPEVTQTPSHQVTQMGQEVILRCVPISNHLYFYWYRQILGQKVEFLVSFYNNEISEKSEIFDDQFSVERPDGSNFTLKIRSTKLEDSAMYFCASSESTGSYGYTFGSGTRLTVV.

As concerns this clonotype: Since a much larger clone is just one base distant, this may be a read error. The chain couples TRBV7-8 to TRBJ1-1, with 9 bases fitting TRBD1. The CDR3 sequence is 15 residues long. Germline CDR1 and CDR2: SGHVS and FQNEAQ. J gave up 3 bases and V 1 base, and 3 bases lay outside the gene matches. The CDR3 protein is CASSLEDRGDTEAFF. CDR3 nucleotides: TGTGCCAGCAGCTTAGAGGACAGGGGCGACACTGAAGCTTTCTTT.

This clonotype was picked up a small number of times. The chain uses TRBV5-1 and TRBJ1-6; possibly TRBD1 for D (6 bases). From germline, CDR1 is SGHRS and CDR2 YFSETQ. CDR3 length: 17 residues. V was clipped by 4 bases and J by 0 bases, with 14 bases between them. The CDR3 loop reads CASSPLTGISYNSPLHF. DNA of the CDR3: TGCGCCAGCAGCCCTTTGACAGGAATCTCCTATAATTCACCCCTCCACTTT.

This clonotype has at least ten counts. The CDR3 loop is CASSFLLTGGLNSNQPQHF. CDR3 nucleotides: TGTGCCAGCAGTTTCCTCCTCACAGGGGGCCTAAATAGCAATCAGCCCCAGCATTTT. The rearrangement links TRBV27 to TRBJ1-5; TRBD1 matches 9 bases. Germline V gene sequence: CDR1 MNHEY, CDR2 SMNVEV (reference sequence). CDR3 length: 19 residues. With V trimmed by 3 bases and J by 0 bases, 12 bases remained unmatched.